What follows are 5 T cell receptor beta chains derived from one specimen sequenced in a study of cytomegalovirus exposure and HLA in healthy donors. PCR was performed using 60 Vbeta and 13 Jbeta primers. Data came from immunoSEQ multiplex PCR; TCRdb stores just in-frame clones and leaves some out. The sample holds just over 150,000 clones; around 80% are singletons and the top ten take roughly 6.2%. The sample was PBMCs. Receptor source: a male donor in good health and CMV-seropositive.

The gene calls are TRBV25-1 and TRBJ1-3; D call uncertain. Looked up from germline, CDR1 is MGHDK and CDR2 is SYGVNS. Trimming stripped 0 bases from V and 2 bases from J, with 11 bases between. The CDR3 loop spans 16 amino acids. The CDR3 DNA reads TGTGCCAGCAGTGAATATATGGCCGTCCCTGGAAACACCATATATTTT. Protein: CASSEYMAVPGNTIYF.

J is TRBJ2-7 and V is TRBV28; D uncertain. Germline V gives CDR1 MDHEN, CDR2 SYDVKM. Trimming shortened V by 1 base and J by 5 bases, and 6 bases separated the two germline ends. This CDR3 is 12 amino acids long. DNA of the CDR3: TGTGCCAGCAGTTTATCTTTCCACGAGCAGTACTTC. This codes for CASSLSFHEQYF.

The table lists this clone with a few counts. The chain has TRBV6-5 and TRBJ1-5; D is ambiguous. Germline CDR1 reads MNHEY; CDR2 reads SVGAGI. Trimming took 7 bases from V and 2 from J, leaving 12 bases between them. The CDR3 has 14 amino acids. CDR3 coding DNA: TGTGCCAGCAAGGTCGGAGTTGGCAATCAGCCCCAGCATTTT. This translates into CASKVGVGNQPQHF.

This CDR3 is CASSLAPGPTNYGYTF. The CDR3, as DNA: TGTGCCAGCAGCTTAGCCCCAGGCCCCACTAACTATGGCTACACCTTC. The V call is TRBV7-6, the J call TRBJ1-2; D gene ambiguous. Germline V gives CDR1 SGHVS, CDR2 FNYEAQ. This CDR3 has 16 amino acids. V was clipped by 0 bases and J by 0 bases, with 11 bases between them.

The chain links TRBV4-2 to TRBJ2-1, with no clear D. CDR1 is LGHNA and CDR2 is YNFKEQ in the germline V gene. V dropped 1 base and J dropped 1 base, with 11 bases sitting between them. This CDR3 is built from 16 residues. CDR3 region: CASSQGAGGSYNEQFF. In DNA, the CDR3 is TGTGCCAGCAGCCAAGGGGCCGGTGGGTCCTACAATGAGCAGTTCTTC.